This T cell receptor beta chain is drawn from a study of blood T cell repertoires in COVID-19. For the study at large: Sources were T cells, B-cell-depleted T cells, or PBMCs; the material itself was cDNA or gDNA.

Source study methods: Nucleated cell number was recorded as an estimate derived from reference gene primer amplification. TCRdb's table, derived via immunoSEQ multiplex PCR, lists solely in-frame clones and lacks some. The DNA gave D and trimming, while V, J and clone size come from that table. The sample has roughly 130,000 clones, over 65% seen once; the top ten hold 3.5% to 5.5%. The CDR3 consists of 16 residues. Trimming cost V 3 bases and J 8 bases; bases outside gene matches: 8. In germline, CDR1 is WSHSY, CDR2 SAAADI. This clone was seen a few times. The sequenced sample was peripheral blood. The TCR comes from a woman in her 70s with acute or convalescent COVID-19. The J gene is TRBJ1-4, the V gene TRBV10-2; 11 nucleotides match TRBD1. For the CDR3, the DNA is TGCGCCAGCAGTGAAGGGGACAGGGGGAAAGGAGAAAAACTGTTTTTT. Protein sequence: CASSEGDRGKGEKLFF.